A single sample gave rise to the 25 T cell receptor beta chains below, sequenced in a study of blood T cell repertoires in COVID-19. The protocol was immunoSEQ multiplex PCR, while the TCRdb copy is restricted to in-frame clones and leaves out a portion. Of 200,000 or so clones listed, about 90% are singletons. The sequenced material came from peripheral blood. The receptors here all came from a man aged 25-45 years with COVID-19, enrolled during active disease.

J is TRBJ1-3 and V is TRBV25-1; 8 bases are shared with TRBD1. V gave up 2 bases and J gave up 7 bases; unmatched junction bases: 4. The germline V gene encodes CDR1 MGHDK and CDR2 SYGVNS. CDR3 length: 14 amino acids. CDR3 region: CASSEAGGRNTIYF. CDR3 DNA: TGTGCCAGCAGTGAAGCAGGGGGCCGGAACACCATATATTTT.

The genes are TRBV20-1 and TRBJ1-1; the D is unclear. Trimming removed 3 bases from V and 1 base from J, with 6 bases in between. The germline V gene has CDR1 DFQATT and CDR2 SNEGSKA (reference sequence). The CDR3 has 12 amino acids. The CDR3 DNA sequence: TGCAGTGCTAGTCTCGGGAACACTGAAGCTTTCTTT. It encodes CSASLGNTEAFF.

In its sample, this clone was seen once. V and J are TRBV14 and TRBJ1-1; D is undetermined. Trimming pared 4 bases from V and 2 bases from J, leaving 17 bases between. Germline V gives CDR1 SGHDN, CDR2 FVKESK. The CDR3 covers 16 residues. This chain's CDR3 is CASSLPLNGVNTEAFF. Written as DNA, the CDR3 is TGTGCCAGCAGCCTACCTCTTAATGGAGTTAACACTGAAGCTTTCTTT.

This chain connects TRBV9 to TRBJ2-2, with D tentatively TRBD2 (6 bases). Trimming shortened V by 3 bases and J by 3 bases, and 18 bases separated the two germline ends. The germline V gene encodes CDR1 SGDLS and CDR2 YYNGEE. This CDR3 is 17 amino acids long. CDR3 in amino acids: CASSGRGGVGDTGELFF. CDR3 DNA: TGTGCCAGCAGCGGAAGAGGAGGGGTAGGGGACACCGGGGAGCTGTTTTTT.

The genes are TRBV28 and TRBJ1-3, with D uncertain. The CDR3 runs to 16 residues. The V gene's germline CDR1 is MDHEN and CDR2 SYDVKM. V was cut by 4 bases and J by 0 bases, with 13 bases left in between. The CDR3 sequence: CASSSYYRGSGNTIYF. For the CDR3, the DNA is TGTGCCAGCAGTTCCTACTACCGGGGCTCTGGAAACACCATATATTTT. The full variable domain, its missing parts supplied by reference TRBV28 and TRBJ1-3, is DVKVTQSSRYLVKRTGEKVFLECVQDMDHENMFWYRQDPGLGLRLIYFSYDVKMKEKGDIPEGYSVSREKKERFSLILESASTNQTSMYLCASSSYYRGSGNTIYFGEGSWLTVV.

The chain uses TRBV19 and TRBJ1-6; 7 nucleotides match TRBD1. Germline-derived CDR1 and CDR2 are LNHDA and SQIVND (reference sequence). This CDR3 region has 14 residues. V was clipped by 6 bases and J by 12 bases; unmatched bases: 11. The CDR3 region is CASRTSTGKGPLHF. CDR3 bases: TGTGCCAGTAGAACCTCGACAGGGAAAGGACCCCTCCACTTT.

The chain couples TRBV19 to TRBJ1-2; a possible D gene is TRBD1 (6 bases). Germline values: CDR1 LNHDA, CDR2 SQIVND (reference sequence). The CDR3 totals 15 residues. V lost 0 bases and J 4 bases, leaving 12 bases between the germline ends. CDR3 in DNA: TGTGCCAGTAGTATAGAGGCAGGACAGATCTATGGCTACACCTTC. Translation: CASSIEAGQIYGYTF.

CDR3 in DNA: TGTGCCAGCAGTGAAAAGGGACAGGGGCTCGCTGGGGCCAACGTCCTGACTTTC. Translating gives CASSEKGQGLAGANVLTF. The V and J genes are TRBV2 and TRBJ2-6, with TRBD1 identical over 10 bases. Germline loops: CDR1 SNHLY, CDR2 FYNNEI. The J segment lost 2 bases and the V segment lost 2 bases, leaving 6 bases of the junction unmatched. The CDR3 is made up of 18 amino acids.

The gene calls are TRBV29-1 and TRBJ2-7; possible D gene TRBD2, 6 bases. Germline-derived CDR1 and CDR2 are SQVTM and ANQGSEA. Deletions cut 5 bases from V and 0 bases from J, with 11 bases between. The CDR3 runs to 13 residues. The CDR3 region has the DNA TGCAGCGTTCTCGGGAGATACTCCTACGAGCAGTACTTC. This encodes CSVLGRYSYEQYF.

This clone has only a few counts. The chain couples TRBV24-1 to TRBJ1-3, with TRBD1 matching over 8 bases. The germline gives CDR1 KGHDR, CDR2 SFDVKD. V shed 5 bases and J 4 bases; nucleotides not matched to a gene: 6. CDR3 length equals 15 residues. CDR3 loop: CATSAETGDGNTIYF. CDR3 sequence (DNA): TGTGCCACCAGTGCCGAGACAGGGGACGGAAACACCATATATTTT.

CDR3 residues: CASSLERGVSSYNEQFF. The CDR3 coding sequence is TGTGCCAGCAGCTTGGAGCGGGGGGTAAGCTCCTACAATGAGCAGTTCTTC. The V gene is TRBV5-4, the J gene TRBJ2-1, with 9 positions matching TRBD2. CDR1 is SGHNT, CDR2 YYREEE, per germline (reference sequence). The CDR3 has 17 amino acids. J gave up 0 bases and V 0 bases, and 4 bases lay outside the gene matches.

This chain connects TRBV29-1 to TRBJ1-2; 10 bases are a match to TRBD1. The CDR3 has 11 amino acids. V was pared by 4 bases and J by 10 bases, with 3 bases of the junction left unmatched. Germline V gene sequence: CDR1 SQVTM, CDR2 ANQGSEA. This CDR3 is CSVGQGADYTF. DNA of the CDR3: TGCAGCGTTGGACAGGGGGCCGACTACACCTTC.

The chain recombines TRBV5-4 with TRBJ1-4; D possibly corresponds to TRBD1 (6 bases). The CDR3 length is 15 residues. The germline V gene encodes CDR1 SGHNT and CDR2 YYREEE (reference sequence). The V end lost 4 bases, the J end lost 6 bases, and 16 bases lay between the germline ends. CDR3 protein: CASSVRLAGDEKLFF. In nucleotides, the CDR3 is TGTGCCAGCAGCGTTCGGTTGGCAGGGGATGAAAAACTGTTTTTT.

V and J are TRBV7-2 and TRBJ2-1, with no clear D. The CDR3 runs 16 residues. Trimming removed 1 base at V and 0 bases at J, with 10 bases between. The germline V gene encodes CDR1 SGHTA and CDR2 FQGNSA. Written as DNA, the CDR3 is TGTGCCAGCAGCTTAGGCGTGCCCCGCTCCTACAATGAGCAGTTCTTC. Amino acid sequence: CASSLGVPRSYNEQFF. Full variable domain (outside the CDR3, taken from reference TRBV7-2 and TRBJ2-1): GAGVSQSPSNKVTEKGKDVELRCDPISGHTALYWYRQSLGQGLEFLIYFQGNSAPDKSGLPSDRFSAERTGGSVSTLTIQRTQQEDSAVYLCASSLGVPRSYNEQFFGPGTRLTVL.

CDR3 sequence reads: CASRGEGQRNEKLFF. The CDR3 DNA sequence: TGTGCCAGCAGGGGCGAGGGACAGAGAAATGAAAAACTGTTTTTT. V gene TRBV6-5 combines with J gene TRBJ1-4; TRBD1 matches 7 bases. The CDR3 consists of 15 residues. Trimming took 6 bases from V and 5 from J; bases not matched to a gene: 9. Germline V gene data show CDR1 as MNHEY and CDR2 as SVGAGI.

CDR3 in amino acids: CASSLNRVSGNTIYF. CDR3 in DNA: TGTGCCAGCAGTTTAAACAGGGTCTCTGGAAACACCATATATTTT. The chain joins TRBV27 to TRBJ1-3, with D possibly matching TRBD1 (6 bases). CDR3 length: 15 amino acids. Germline CDR1 reads MNHEY; CDR2 reads SMNVEV (reference sequence). V was trimmed by 2 bases and J by 0 bases, leaving 8 bases between them.

The chain links TRBV15 to TRBJ2-1, with D unresolved. CDR1 and CDR2 from the germline V gene are LNHNV and YYDKDF (reference sequence). This CDR3 comprises 12 residues. Trimming removed 1 base from V and 4 bases from J, with 2 bases in between. The CDR3 DNA reads TGTGCCACCAGCAGAGCTTACAATGAGCAGTTCTTC. Protein: CATSRAYNEQFF.

The chain employs TRBV29-1 and TRBJ1-5; no firm D call. The CDR3 spans 12 residues. V lost 7 bases, J lost 4 bases, and 11 bases lay in between. Germline CDR1 is SQVTM and CDR2 is ANQGSEA. Written as DNA, the CDR3 is TGCAGCGCTGGAGACATTAATCAGCCCCAGCATTTT. Translated: CSAGDINQPQHF.

This sequence joins TRBV9 and TRBJ1-3, with a weak D call TRBD1 (5 bases). The length of the CDR3 is 19 residues. Germline assignment: CDR1 SGDLS and CDR2 YYNGEE. V was pared by 0 bases and J by 0 bases, with 19 bases between. The CDR3 DNA follows: TGTGCCAGCAGCGTAGCTGACGCCCCAGGGTGGGCCTCTGGAAACACCATATATTTT. Translating it yields CASSVADAPGWASGNTIYF.

A single count supports this clone. The rearrangement joins TRBV7-9 to TRBJ1-6; D remains ambiguous. With 3 bases removed from V and 9 bases from J, the gap between germline ends came to 9 bases. The CDR3 totals 13 residues. Germline V CDR1 and CDR2: SEHNR, FQNEAQ (reference sequence). The CDR3, as DNA: TGTGCCAGCAGCTTGTGGGAGGGTTCACCCCTCCACTTT. Its translation: CASSLWEGSPLHF.

In its sample, this clone was seen once. The chain recombines TRBV5-6 with TRBJ1-3; the D gene is possibly TRBD1 (6 bases). Germline V gives CDR1 SGHDT, CDR2 YYEEEE. V lost 0 bases to trimming and J lost 6 bases, with 7 bases between them. The CDR3 covers 13 residues. The chain's CDR3 is CASSLGQANTIYF. The CDR3 bases are TGTGCCAGCAGCTTGGGACAGGCAAACACCATATATTTT.

The chain carries TRBV2 and TRBJ2-1; TRBD1 is a possible D gene (5 bases). The CDR3 is 11 residues long. CDR1 is SNHLY, CDR2 FYNNEI, per germline. V lost 8 bases, J lost 7 bases, and 9 bases lay in between. The CDR3 protein is CASDTGNEQFF. For the CDR3, the DNA is TGTGCCAGCGACACAGGAAATGAGCAGTTCTTC.

The rearrangement uses TRBV14 and TRBJ1-2, with 11 positions matching TRBD1. With 3 bases clipped from V and 6 bases from J, the junction kept 15 bases outside the gene matches. The CDR3 runs 18 residues. The germline V gene has CDR1 SGHDN and CDR2 FVKESK. As DNA, the CDR3 is TGTGCCAGCAGCCAGCCATTCCCCGGGACAGGGGGAGGGAATGGCTACACCTTC. This translates into CASSQPFPGTGGGNGYTF.

The J gene is TRBJ1-2, the V gene TRBV15; D is undetermined. V was pared by 0 bases and J by 4 bases, with 12 bases between. The CDR3 extends over 15 amino acids. The germline V gene has CDR1 LNHNV and CDR2 YYDKDF (reference sequence). The CDR3 region has the DNA TGTGCCACCAGCAGAGATCGTAACACCCCCTATGGCTACACCTTC. This codes for CATSRDRNTPYGYTF.

This chain joins TRBV12-3 or TRBV12-4 and TRBJ1-6; 7 bases fit TRBD1. The V gene end was trimmed by 6 bases and the J gene end by 7 bases; junction bases not matched to a gene: 3. The CDR3 length is 13 residues. In DNA, the CDR3 is TGTGCCAGCAGAGTGACAGGGAATTCACCCCTCCACTTT. It codes for CASRVTGNSPLHF.